A single sample gave rise to the 24 T cell receptor beta chains below, sequenced in a study of post-analysis software for immune sequencing data. Every TCR beta cDNA library bore unique molecular identifiers. TCRdb ran MiXCR on the PCR reads and lists one entry per CDR3 protein. The table lists fewer than 850,000 distinct CDR3 sequences, 35% to 55% of them singletons. These receptors lack a known antigen. Study results and limitations: Comparison of patients with controls showed five or six TRBV segments more frequent in patients, TRBV5-6, TRBV5-1 and TRBV20-1 among them.

The sequencing input was blood. These receptor sequences come from a girl between 5 and 17 years old with multiple sclerosis.

This clonotype turned up a few times. The chain links TRBV7-6 to TRBJ2-5; 7 bases align to TRBD2. Trimming took 0 bases from V and 2 from J; bases not matched to a gene: 3. The CDR3 spans 15 residues. The germline CDR1 and CDR2 sequences are SGHVS and FNYEAQ. CDR3 residues: CASSLAAGAQETQYF. CDR3 DNA sequence: TGTGCCAGCAGCTTAGCGGCGGGAGCTCAAGAGACCCAGTACTTC.

The rearrangement links TRBV29-1 to TRBJ2-3, with D possibly being TRBD2 (5 bases). This CDR3 is 14 amino acids long. The V end lost 6 bases, the J end lost 0 bases, and 13 bases lay between the germline ends. CDR1 SQVTM and CDR2 ANQGSEA come from the germline V gene. CDR3 in DNA: TGCAGCGTATTCTTCAGCGGAAGCACAGATACGCAGTATTTT. Protein product: CSVFFSGSTDTQYF.

V usage is TRBV5-1 and J usage is TRBJ1-4, with 7 bases aligning to TRBD1. Germline V CDR1 and CDR2: SGHRS, YFSETQ. The junction had 12 bases not matched to a gene; V was cut back by 4 bases and J by 6 bases. The CDR3 extends over 16 amino acids. CDR3 nucleotide sequence: TGCGCCAGCAGCGTAATCCCGACAGGGCGGGATGAAAAACTGTTTTTT. It specifies CASSVIPTGRDEKLFF.

This clonotype came up a few times. The chain employs TRBV7-9 and TRBJ2-3, with 9 bases lining up with TRBD2. There are 14 residues in the CDR3. Per the germline V gene, CDR1 is SEHNR and CDR2 is FQNEAQ (reference sequence). The junction had 2 bases not matched to a gene; V was cut back by 2 bases and J by 5 bases. CDR3 residues: CASSLLAGLDTQYF. Written as DNA, the CDR3 is TGTGCCAGCAGCTTACTAGCGGGATTAGATACGCAGTATTTT.

This clonotype was detected a few times. This chain connects TRBV6-5 to TRBJ1-2; the D gene is possibly TRBD1 (5 bases). CDR1 and CDR2 from the germline V gene are MNHEY and SVGAGI. The V gene lost 7 bases and the J gene lost 5 bases, with 20 bases spanning the gap. CDR3 length equals 15 residues. Here the CDR3 reads CASTDGTTLGYGYTF. The CDR3, as DNA: TGTGCCAGCACCGACGGGACGACACTGGGGTATGGCTACACCTTC.

This rearrangement joins TRBV12-5 to TRBJ2-1, with no clear D. V dropped 1 base and J dropped 10 bases, with 8 bases sitting between them. The germline gives CDR1 LGHNT, CDR2 FRNRAP. This CDR3 region has 12 residues. Here the CDR3 reads CASGLDGGEQFF. DNA for the CDR3: TGTGCTAGTGGTTTGGACGGTGGGGAGCAGTTCTTC.

This clonotype turned up a few times. The chain joins TRBV7-2 to TRBJ2-1; no reliable D call. The length of the CDR3 is 11 residues. From germline, CDR1 is SGHTA and CDR2 FQGNSA. V was trimmed by 5 bases and J by 10 bases, leaving 9 bases between them. The CDR3 DNA reads as TGTGCCAGCAGCCCAAACAGAGAGCAGTTCTTC. Translated: CASSPNREQFF.

This rearrangement joins TRBV9 to TRBJ2-3, with a weak D call TRBD2 (5 bases). Germline V gene sequence: CDR1 SGDLS, CDR2 YYNGEE. The germline V and J ends were trimmed by 0 bases and 3 bases, with 11 bases remaining between them. The CDR3 consists of 15 residues. The CDR3 region is CASSVGGLRTDTQYF. CDR3 nucleotide sequence: TGTGCCAGCAGCGTAGGAGGGCTACGGACAGATACGCAGTATTTT.

The table lists this clonotype with many counts. The chain links TRBV20-1 to TRBJ2-5, with TRBD1 matching 8 bases. Losses at the gene ends were 0 bases for V and 4 bases for J; bases not matched to a gene: 13. This CDR3 comprises 17 residues. Germline V gene lookup returns CDR1 DFQATT and CDR2 SNEGSKA (reference sequence). The CDR3 region has the DNA TGCAGTGCTAGAGATGTGGGGGCGACAGGGGCTGGAGAGACCCAGTACTTC. Translated, it gives CSARDVGATGAGETQYF.

The gene calls are TRBV3-1 and TRBJ1-2; D gene unclear. The CDR3 sequence is 13 residues long. Germline CDR1 and CDR2: LGHDT and YNNKEL (reference sequence). Trimming removed 1 base at V and 5 bases at J, with 8 bases between. CDR3 sequence: CASSQVRDYGYTF. The DNA for the CDR3 is TGTGCCAGCAGCCAAGTGCGTGATTATGGCTACACCTTC.

This clonotype has more than one count but fewer than ten. The chain has TRBV29-1 and TRBJ1-2; 9 bases align to TRBD1. The CDR3 contains 15 residues. V lost 3 bases and J lost 4; bases outside the gene matches: 9. CDR1 SQVTM and CDR2 ANQGSEA come from the germline V gene. CDR3 DNA: TGCAGCGTTGATTCTCCGGACAGGGGACCCTATGGCTACACCTTC. Protein product: CSVDSPDRGPYGYTF.

The chain has TRBV20-1 and TRBJ1-2, with D unclear. The germline V gene encodes CDR1 DFQATT and CDR2 SNEGSKA (reference sequence). Trimming removed 5 bases at V and 8 bases at J, with 18 bases between. The CDR3 has 13 amino acids. The CDR3 sequence is CSASPRGGVGYTF. The CDR3 coding sequence is TGCAGTGCTTCCCCACGGGGTGGAGTAGGCTACACCTTC.

This chain uses TRBV5-1 with TRBJ2-7, with 8 positions matching TRBD1. Losses at the gene ends were 4 bases for V and 5 bases for J; bases not matched to a gene: 8. Germline-derived CDR1 and CDR2 are SGHRS and YFSETQ. The CDR3 loop spans 14 amino acids. The CDR3 region is CASSAFQGAHEQYF. The CDR3 bases are TGCGCCAGCAGCGCATTCCAGGGGGCCCACGAGCAGTACTTC.

J is TRBJ1-1 and V is TRBV10-1, with TRBD1 matching 7 bases. The CDR3 length is 14 residues. Trimming took 6 bases from V and 0 from J; bases not matched to a gene: 4. CDR1 WNHNN and CDR2 SYGVQD come from the germline V gene (reference sequence). The CDR3 bases are TGCGCCAGCAGACCAGGGGGGATGAACACTGAAGCTTTCTTT. Translated: CASRPGGMNTEAFF.

The V gene is TRBV20-1, the J gene TRBJ2-4; 12 positions match TRBD2. The CDR3 is made up of 17 amino acids. V shed 5 bases and J 2 bases; nucleotides not matched to a gene: 10. Germline lookup yields CDR1 DFQATT and CDR2 SNEGSKA (reference sequence). CDR3 bases: TGCAGTGCTCCACTAGCGGGAGGTGCTCGGTCCAAAAACATTCAGTACTTC. Protein: CSAPLAGGARSKNIQYF.

This chain joins TRBV19 and TRBJ2-7, with D perhaps being TRBD1 or TRBD2 (5 bases each). V gave up 3 bases and J gave up 7 bases, with 16 bases separating them. Germline CDR1 reads LNHDA; CDR2 reads SQIVND (reference sequence). The CDR3 is 14 residues long. CDR3 loop: CASSIVSGSGEQYF. The CDR3 DNA follows: TGTGCCAGTAGTATCGTGTCAGGGTCGGGGGAGCAGTACTTC.

The V gene is TRBV24-1, the J gene TRBJ2-3, with 7 bases lining up with TRBD1. The CDR3 loop spans 15 amino acids. Per the germline V gene, CDR1 is KGHDR and CDR2 is SFDVKD. J was trimmed by 0 bases and V by 6 bases; bases with no gene match: 5. CDR3 loop: CATSFGTASTDTQYF. Written as DNA, the CDR3 is TGTGCCACCAGTTTCGGGACAGCTAGCACAGATACGCAGTATTTT.

Comments on this clonotype: Compared with germline, one end of the junction differs, possibly owing to a read error. The gene calls are TRBV29-1 and TRBJ1-2, with 7 bases that match TRBD1. CDR1 and CDR2 (germline): SQVTM, ANQGSEA. The CDR3 has 14 amino acids. The CDR3 region is CSVETPGQLYDYTF. The CDR3 DNA reads TGCAGCGTGGAAACACCGGGACAGCTTTATGACTACACCTTC.

This clonotype was recorded a few times. This chain uses TRBV20-1 with TRBJ2-7; 10 bases are shared with TRBD1. Germline V lookup: CDR1 DFQATT, CDR2 SNEGSKA (reference sequence). This CDR3 spans 13 amino acids. Losses at the gene ends were 5 bases for V and 6 bases for J; bases not matched to a gene: 7. CDR3 loop: CSALTDRGTEQYF. CDR3 DNA sequence: TGCAGTGCTTTGACGGACAGGGGGACCGAGCAGTACTTC.

The V and J genes are TRBV28 and TRBJ1-1, with D possibly being TRBD1 (6 bases). The CDR3 totals 14 residues. V lost 6 bases, J lost 4 bases, and 15 bases lay in between. From germline, CDR1 is MDHEN and CDR2 SYDVKM. CDR3 coding DNA: TGTGCCAGCAGATCAACAGGGTTGTTCACTGAAGCTTTCTTT. Its protein product is CASRSTGLFTEAFF.

This clonotype was seen ten or more times. The V and J genes are TRBV29-1 and TRBJ2-5; D is uncertain. V lost 6 bases and J lost 0, with 11 bases in between. This CDR3 has 13 residues. Germline assignment: CDR1 SQVTM and CDR2 ANQGSEA. The CDR3 region has the DNA TGCAGCGTAGCTGGACGACACCAAGAGACCCAGTACTTC. It codes for CSVAGRHQETQYF.

As DNA, the CDR3 is TGTGCCAGCAGCTTTACGGGACAAACTTACACAGATACGCAGTATTTT. The encoded protein is CASSFTGQTYTDTQYF. The chain employs TRBV7-2 and TRBJ2-3, with a tentative D call TRBD1 (6 bases). The CDR3 is made up of 16 amino acids. CDR1 SGHTA and CDR2 FQGNSA come from the germline V gene. Trimming shortened V by 3 bases and J by 2 bases, and 15 bases separated the two germline ends.

The chain carries TRBV7-9 and TRBJ2-7; the D is unclear. The J call is in doubt because the DNA end fits TRBJ2-5 better. Looked up from germline, CDR1 is SEHNR and CDR2 is FQNEAQ (reference sequence). This CDR3 is built from 12 residues. CDR3 DNA sequence: TGTGCCAGCACCCCGAATGTCGAGACCCAGTACTTC. This codes for CASTPNVETQYF.

This chain links TRBV5-6 with TRBJ2-3, with 13 bases aligning to TRBD2. Germline values: CDR1 SGHDT, CDR2 YYEEEE. V lost 4 bases, J lost 5 bases, and 4 bases stayed unmatched. CDR3 size: 15 residues. Here the CDR3 reads CASSDTSGRGDTQYF. The CDR3 nucleotides read TGTGCCAGCAGCGATACTAGCGGGAGGGGAGATACGCAGTATTTT. The full variable domain, its missing parts supplied by reference TRBV5-6 and TRBJ2-3, is DAGVTQSPTHLIKTRGQQVTLRCSPKSGHDTVSWYQQALGQGPQFIFQYYEEEERQRGNFPDRFSGHQFPNYSSELNVNALLLGDSALYLCASSDTSGRGDTQYFGPGTRLTVL.